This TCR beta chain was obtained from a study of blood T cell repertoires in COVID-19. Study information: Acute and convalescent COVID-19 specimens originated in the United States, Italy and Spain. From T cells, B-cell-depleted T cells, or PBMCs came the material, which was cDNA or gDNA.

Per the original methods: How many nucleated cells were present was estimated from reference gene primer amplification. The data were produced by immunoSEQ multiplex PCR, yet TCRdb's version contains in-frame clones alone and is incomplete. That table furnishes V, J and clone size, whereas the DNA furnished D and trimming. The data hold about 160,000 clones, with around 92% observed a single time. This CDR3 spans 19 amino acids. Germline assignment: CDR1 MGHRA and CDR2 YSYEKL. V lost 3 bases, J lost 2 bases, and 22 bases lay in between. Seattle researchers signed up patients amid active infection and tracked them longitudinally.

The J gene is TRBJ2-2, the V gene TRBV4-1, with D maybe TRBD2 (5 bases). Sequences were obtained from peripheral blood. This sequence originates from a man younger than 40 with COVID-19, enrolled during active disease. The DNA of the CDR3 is TGCGCCAGCAGCCATTCCCCTCGGGCACAGACTATTAACACCGGGGAGCTGTTTTTT. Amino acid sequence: CASSHSPRAQTINTGELFF.